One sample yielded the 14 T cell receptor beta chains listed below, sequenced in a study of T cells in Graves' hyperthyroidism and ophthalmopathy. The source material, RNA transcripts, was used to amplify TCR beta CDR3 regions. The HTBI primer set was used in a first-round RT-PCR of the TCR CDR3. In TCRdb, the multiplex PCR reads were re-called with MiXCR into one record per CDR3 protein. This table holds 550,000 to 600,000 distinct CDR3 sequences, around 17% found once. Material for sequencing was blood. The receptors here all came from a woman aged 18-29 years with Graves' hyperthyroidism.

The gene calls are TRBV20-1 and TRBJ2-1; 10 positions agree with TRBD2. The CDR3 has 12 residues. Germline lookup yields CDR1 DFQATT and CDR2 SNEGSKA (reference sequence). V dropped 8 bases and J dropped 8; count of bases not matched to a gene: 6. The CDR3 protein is CSSGRDFYEQFF. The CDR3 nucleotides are TGCAGTAGCGGGAGGGATTTCTATGAGCAGTTCTTC.

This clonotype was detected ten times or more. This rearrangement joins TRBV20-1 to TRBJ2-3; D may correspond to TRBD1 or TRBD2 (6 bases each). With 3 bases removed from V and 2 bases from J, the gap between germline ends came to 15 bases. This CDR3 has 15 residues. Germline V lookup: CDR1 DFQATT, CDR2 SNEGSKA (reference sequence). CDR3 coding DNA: TGCAGTGCTAGGGGGTGGGGGGCTGACACAGATACGCAGTATTTT. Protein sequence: CSARGWGADTDTQYF.

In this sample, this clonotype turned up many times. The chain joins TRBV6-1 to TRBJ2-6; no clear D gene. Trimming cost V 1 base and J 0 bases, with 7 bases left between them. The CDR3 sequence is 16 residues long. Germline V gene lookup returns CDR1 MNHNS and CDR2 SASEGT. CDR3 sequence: CASSEEYGSGANVLTF. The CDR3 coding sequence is TGTGCCAGCAGTGAAGAATACGGCTCTGGGGCCAACGTCCTGACTTTC.

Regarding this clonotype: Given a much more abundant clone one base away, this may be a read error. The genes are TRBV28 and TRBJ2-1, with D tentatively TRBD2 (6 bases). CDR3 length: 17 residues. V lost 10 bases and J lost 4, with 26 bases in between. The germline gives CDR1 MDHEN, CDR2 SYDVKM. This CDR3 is CAIRVGKLADTYNEQFF. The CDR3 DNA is TGTGCCATCCGGGTGGGTAAATTAGCGGATACTTACAATGAGCAGTTCTTC.

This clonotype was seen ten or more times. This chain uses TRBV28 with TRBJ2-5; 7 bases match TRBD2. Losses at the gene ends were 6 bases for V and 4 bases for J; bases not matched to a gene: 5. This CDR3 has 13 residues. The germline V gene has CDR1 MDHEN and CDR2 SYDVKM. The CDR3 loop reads CASSPGTTETQYF. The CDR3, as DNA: TGTGCCAGCAGCCCTGGGACTACAGAGACCCAGTACTTC.

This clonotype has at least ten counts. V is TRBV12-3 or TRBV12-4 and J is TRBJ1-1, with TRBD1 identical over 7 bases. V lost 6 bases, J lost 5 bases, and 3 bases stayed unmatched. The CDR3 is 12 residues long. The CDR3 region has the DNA TGTGCCAGCAGGAGGGGGCTGACTGAAGCTTTCTTT. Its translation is CASRRGLTEAFF.

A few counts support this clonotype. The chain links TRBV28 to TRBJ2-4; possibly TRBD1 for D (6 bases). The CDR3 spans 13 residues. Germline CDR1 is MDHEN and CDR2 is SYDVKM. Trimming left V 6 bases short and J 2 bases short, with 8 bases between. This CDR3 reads CASRQGTKNIQYF. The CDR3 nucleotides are TGTGCCAGCAGACAGGGAACCAAAAACATTCAGTACTTC.

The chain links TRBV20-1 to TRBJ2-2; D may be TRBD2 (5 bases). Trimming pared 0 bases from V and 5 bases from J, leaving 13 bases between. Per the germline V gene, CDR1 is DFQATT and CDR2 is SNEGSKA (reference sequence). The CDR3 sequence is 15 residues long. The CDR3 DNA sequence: TGCAGTGCTAGAGATCCGGCGAGAGGGACCGGGGAGCTGTTTTTT. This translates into CSARDPARGTGELFF.

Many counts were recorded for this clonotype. DNA of the CDR3: TGCAGCGTTGATAGCAGTGCCCTACCCCAGTACTTC. As protein: CSVDSSALPQYF. The genes are TRBV29-1 and TRBJ2-5; D not certain. CDR1 and CDR2 (germline): SQVTM, ANQGSEA. CDR3 size: 12 residues. The V and J ends lost 3 bases and 9 bases respectively, with 14 bases between them.

The CDR3, as DNA: TGTGCCAGCAGTTTGGGGGCAGGGGGGCGTATCGACTATGGCTACACCTTC. Its translation is CASSLGAGGRIDYGYTF. The chain is built from TRBV7-8 and TRBJ1-2, with 7 bases that match TRBD1. The CDR3 consists of 17 residues. Germline values: CDR1 SGHVS, CDR2 FQNEAQ. Trimming removed 6 bases from V and 3 bases from J; junction bases left unmatched: 16.

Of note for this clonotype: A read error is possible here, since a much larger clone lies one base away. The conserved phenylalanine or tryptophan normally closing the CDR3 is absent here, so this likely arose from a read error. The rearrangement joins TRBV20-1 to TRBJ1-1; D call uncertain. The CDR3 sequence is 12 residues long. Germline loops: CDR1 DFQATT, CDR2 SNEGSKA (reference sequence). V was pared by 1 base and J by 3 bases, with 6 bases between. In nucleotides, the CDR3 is TGCAGTGCTAGAGTTACTGACACTGAAGCTTTCCTT. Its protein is CSARVTDTEAFL.

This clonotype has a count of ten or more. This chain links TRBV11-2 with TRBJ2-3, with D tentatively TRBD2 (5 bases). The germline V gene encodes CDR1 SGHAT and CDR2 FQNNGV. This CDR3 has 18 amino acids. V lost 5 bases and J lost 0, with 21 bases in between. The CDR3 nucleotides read TGTGCCAGCAGCCCCTGGACTGGATCGAAGTCTAGCACAGATACGCAGTATTTT. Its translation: CASSPWTGSKSSTDTQYF.

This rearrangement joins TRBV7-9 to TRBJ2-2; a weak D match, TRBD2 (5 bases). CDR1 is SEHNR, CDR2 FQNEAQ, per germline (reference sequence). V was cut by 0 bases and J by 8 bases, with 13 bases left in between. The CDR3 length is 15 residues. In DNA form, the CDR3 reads TGTGCCAGCAGCTTAGCGAAGCGGCTCCCTGGGGAGCTGTTTTTT. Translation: CASSLAKRLPGELFF.

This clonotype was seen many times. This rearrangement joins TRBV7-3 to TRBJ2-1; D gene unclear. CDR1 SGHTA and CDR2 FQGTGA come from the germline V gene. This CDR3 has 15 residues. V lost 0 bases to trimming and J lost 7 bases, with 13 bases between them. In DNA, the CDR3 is TGTGCCAGCAGCTTAACAGGGTTGGAGTCGAATGAGCAGTTCTTC. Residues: CASSLTGLESNEQFF.